Below are 17 T cell receptor beta chains sequenced from a single sample in a study of early T cells in non-severe SARS-CoV-2 infection. In TCRdb, the 5' RACE reads were re-called with MiXCR into one record per CDR3 protein. The profile shows approximately 66,000 distinct CDR3 sequences, about 13% of them singletons. The sequencing sample was made of whole blood. Receptors originate from an adult who was a healthcare worker with PCR-confirmed SARS-CoV-2 infection or an uninfected control (not recorded which).

CDR3 region: CASSARENTEAFF. The CDR3 coding sequence is TGTGCCAGCAGTGCCCGAGAGAACACTGAAGCTTTCTTT. The chain joins TRBV6-2 or TRBV6-3 to TRBJ1-1; no clear D gene. Trimming took 5 bases from V and 1 from J, leaving 8 bases between them. Germline CDR1 and CDR2: MNHEY and SVGEGT. CDR3 size: 13 residues.

This clonotype was detected many times. The rearrangement links TRBV4-1 to TRBJ2-7, with 10 positions matching TRBD1. After removal of 3 bases from V and 2 bases from J, the junction contained 4 bases not matched to a gene. Germline lookup yields CDR1 MGHRA and CDR2 YSYEKL. This CDR3 contains 15 residues. CDR3 nucleotides: TGCGCCAGCAGCCAGATGGGGACAGGGGCCTACGAGCAGTACTTC. It translates to CASSQMGTGAYEQYF.

The J gene is TRBJ2-2, the V gene TRBV19; 7 bases are shared with TRBD1. With 3 bases clipped from V and 0 bases from J, the junction kept 4 bases outside the gene matches. The CDR3 spans 16 residues. Per the germline V gene, CDR1 is LNHDA and CDR2 is SQIVND (reference sequence). The CDR3 spells CASSIRTGANTGELFF. The CDR3 DNA reads TGTGCCAGTAGTATCCGGACAGGCGCGAACACCGGGGAGCTGTTTTTT.

The chain has TRBV7-9 and TRBJ2-7; tentatively, D is TRBD1 (6 bases). Germline CDR1 reads SEHNR; CDR2 reads FQNEAQ (reference sequence). V lost 5 bases, J lost 1 base, and 12 bases lay in between. The CDR3 contains 14 residues. The CDR3 region is CASSQQRGSYEQYF. The CDR3 coding sequence is TGTGCCAGCAGCCAGCAGAGGGGGTCCTACGAGCAGTACTTC.

Ten or more counts support this clonotype. The V gene is TRBV29-1, the J gene TRBJ1-2; D is uncertain. The germline gives CDR1 SQVTM, CDR2 ANQGSEA. The CDR3 spans 12 residues. Trimming removed 0 bases from V and 3 bases from J, with 5 bases in between. As DNA, the CDR3 is TGCAGCGTTGAAGACAGCTACTATGGCTACACCTTC. Translation gives CSVEDSYYGYTF.

There are a few counts of this clonotype. This chain links TRBV24-1 with TRBJ1-5, with D possibly matching TRBD1 (6 bases). Germline lookup yields CDR1 KGHDR and CDR2 SFDVKD. V was trimmed by 7 bases and J by 4 bases, leaving 13 bases between them. The CDR3 has 14 residues. CDR3 in DNA: TGTGCCACCAGATCTTCGGGGGCGAATCAGCCCCAGCATTTT. Its translation: CATRSSGANQPQHF.

This clonotype was detected many times. The chain has TRBV29-1 and TRBJ2-7; TRBD1 agrees at 7 bases. The V and J ends lost 6 bases and 2 bases, in that order; junction bases with no gene match: 4. In germline, CDR1 is SQVTM, CDR2 ANQGSEA. CDR3 size: 12 residues. This chain's CDR3 is CSVRQGPYEQYF. In DNA, the CDR3 is TGCAGCGTCCGACAGGGTCCCTACGAGCAGTACTTC.

This clonotype occurred a few times. V usage is TRBV28 and J usage is TRBJ2-3; 8 positions match TRBD1. Germline V gene sequence: CDR1 MDHEN, CDR2 SYDVKM. V trimming: 3 bases; J trimming: 5 bases; junction bases outside the gene matches: 7. This CDR3 spans 15 amino acids. CDR3 bases: TGTGCCAGCAGTTTCAGGGGGCTACAAGGAGATACGCAGTATTTT. Translation: CASSFRGLQGDTQYF.

This clonotype was observed many times. The rearrangement links TRBV5-1 to TRBJ1-1, with TRBD1 identical over 11 bases. The CDR3 extends over 16 amino acids. V lost 5 bases to trimming and J lost 1 base; unmatched junction nucleotides: 7. Germline CDR1 and CDR2: SGHRS and YFSETQ. CDR3 nucleotides: TGCGCCAGCAGTCCTTTAGGGACAGGGGGGAACACTGAAGCTTTCTTT. Its translation: CASSPLGTGGNTEAFF.

This clonotype was found many times. The chain recombines TRBV4-1 with TRBJ2-4; no reliable D call. The V gene lost 0 bases and the J gene lost 8 bases, with 14 bases spanning the gap. The CDR3 is made up of 15 amino acids. Germline loops: CDR1 MGHRA, CDR2 YSYEKL. This CDR3 reads CASSQDTLIVDIQYF. The DNA of the CDR3 is TGCGCCAGCAGCCAAGACACGCTGATCGTGGACATTCAGTACTTC.

The table lists this clonotype with a few counts. This chain joins TRBV5-6 and TRBJ1-5, with a tentative D call TRBD1 (5 bases). V was shortened by 7 bases and J by 2 bases, with 16 bases between the two germline ends. This CDR3 is 15 amino acids long. From germline, CDR1 is SGHDT and CDR2 YYEEEE. DNA of the CDR3: TGTGCCAGCGCAACGTGGGGCTGGGGCAATCAGCCCCAGCATTTT. Residues: CASATWGWGNQPQHF.

This clonotype has a count of ten or more. The chain employs TRBV6-1 and TRBJ2-3; D gene unclear. With 4 bases removed from V and 5 bases from J, the gap between germline ends came to 16 bases. This CDR3 comprises 15 residues. Germline-derived CDR1 and CDR2 are MNHNS and SASEGT. CDR3: CASSGGSFSLDTQYF. The DNA of the CDR3 is TGTGCCAGCAGTGGAGGTTCGTTCTCGCTAGATACGCAGTATTTT.

This clonotype was counted many times. CDR3 sequence reads: CSARPRGHTDTQYF. Here the CDR3 DNA reads TGCAGTGCTAGACCCAGGGGGCACACAGATACGCAGTATTTT. The genes are TRBV20-1 and TRBJ2-3, with 8 bases lining up with TRBD1. CDR3 length: 14 amino acids. The germline gives CDR1 DFQATT, CDR2 SNEGSKA (reference sequence). Losses at the gene ends were 2 bases for V and 2 bases for J; bases not matched to a gene: 3.

This clonotype was counted a few times. The chain employs TRBV5-1 and TRBJ2-5; 7 nucleotides line up with TRBD2. Germline CDR1 SGHRS, CDR2 YFSETQ. The CDR3 runs to 14 residues. V lost 1 base, J lost 5 bases, and 5 bases stayed unmatched. The CDR3 nucleotides are TGCGCCAGCAGCTTGCAACTAGCGCAGGAGACCCAGTACTTC. It yields the protein CASSLQLAQETQYF. The full variable domain, its missing parts supplied by reference TRBV5-1 and TRBJ2-5, is KAGVTQTPRYLIKTRGQQVTLSCSPISGHRSVSWYQQTPGQGLQFLFEYFSETQRNKGNFPGRFSGRQFSNSRSEMNVSTLELGDSALYLCASSLQLAQETQYFGPGTRLLVL.

The CDR3 DNA reads TGTGCCAGCGTTGAGGGGGCTAGGACTAATGAAAAACTGTTTTTT. It codes for CASVEGARTNEKLFF. The J gene is TRBJ1-4, the V gene TRBV6-1, with 7 bases identical to TRBD1. CDR1 is MNHNS, CDR2 SASEGT, per germline. The CDR3 is 15 residues long. V dropped 8 bases and J dropped 2; count of bases not matched to a gene: 8.

This clonotype turned up a few times. CDR3 residues: CASSSLADDEQYF. CDR3 in DNA: TGTGCCAGCAGCTCACTAGCGGATGACGAGCAGTACTTC. V usage is TRBV7-2 and J usage is TRBJ2-7, with 8 bases identical to TRBD2. The CDR3 totals 13 residues. Germline CDR1 SGHTA, CDR2 FQGNSA. The V and J ends lost 4 bases and 5 bases, in that order; junction bases with no gene match: 4.

This clonotype has at least ten counts. The V call is TRBV7-6, the J call TRBJ2-3, with 12 bases identical to TRBD2. The CDR3 loop spans 18 amino acids. Germline CDR1 and CDR2: SGHVS and FNYEAQ. Trimming took 3 bases from V and 0 from J; bases not matched to a gene: 7. CDR3 residues: CASSFQGLAGGSTDTQYF. In nucleotides, the CDR3 is TGTGCCAGCAGCTTCCAGGGGCTAGCGGGGGGGAGCACAGATACGCAGTATTTT.